This T cell receptor (beta chain) derives from a study of molecular identifiers for immune sequencing clone quantification. Findings and limits, study-wide: The study found clones above 20 RNA copies held over 98% of effector molecules and under 1% in naive cells. Spiked Jurkat TCR RNA equivalent to one cell reportedly surfaced among over 850,000 naive cells.

Germline loops: CDR1 MGHRA, CDR2 YSYEKL. The CDR3 sequence is 15 residues long. Using a CD8+CD4-CCR7+CD45RA+ phenotype, naive CD8 T cells were sorted. In this sample, this clonotype turned up a few times. What it binds is not known. One end of the junction is discordant with germline, which a read error may explain. Methods described previously were used for bulk TCR libraries, and listed TCR primers were applied. Via MiXCR, TCRdb re-called the PCR reads, giving one row per CDR3 protein. The sample includes more than 450,000 distinct CDR3 sequences, roughly 23% of them seen just once. The chain is built from TRBV4-1 and TRBJ2-5, with D maybe TRBD1 (5 bases). What was sequenced was naive CD8+ T cells from blood, with Jurkat cell RNA spiked in. The sample's subset: FACS-sorted CD8+CD4-CCR7+CD45RA+ naive T cells. The TCR comes from a human donor in good health. Some libraries in this study had Jurkat cell RNA spiked in. CDR3 protein: CARSQLDSKKETQYF. The CDR3 DNA reads as TGCGCCCGCAGCCAACTCGACAGCAAAAAAGAGACCCAGTACTTC.